The TCR beta chain described here comes from a study of response to subunit inactivated influenza vaccine. Whole-study results and caveats: Every seasonal influenza vaccination brings in few new T cells, the authors suggested.

TCRdb called the RT-PCR reads again in MiXCR, with one record for every CDR3 protein. The data show about 500,000 distinct CDR3 sequences, approximately 7.8% seen once. The germline V gene encodes CDR1 KGHSH and CDR2 LQKENI. The CDR3 has 14 residues. The J segment lost 9 bases and the V segment lost 5 bases, leaving 6 bases of the junction unmatched. This clonotype was found a few times. Its matching antigen is unknown. The J gene is TRBJ2-1, the V gene TRBV18; TRBD1 aligns across 11 bases. The receptor comes from a man aged 45-69 years who received an inactivated influenza vaccine. The sequences come from PBMCs from blood, collected roughly 24 months after vaccination. CDR3 sequence (DNA): TGTGCCAGCTCATCAAGGACAGGGGGCCTTGAGCAGTTCTTC. The encoded protein is CASSSRTGGLEQFF.